The TCR beta chain under discussion was sequenced for a study of shared clonotypes between healthy human individuals. This clone was seen ten or more times. Its antigen is unknown. Whole-study results and caveats: Naive CD4 clonotype sharing across several donors was about 5%.

This CDR3 has 16 residues. Germline trimming cut 5 bases from V and 3 bases from J; bases unmatched to any gene: 9. Germline CDR1 and CDR2: SGHRS and YFSETQ. The run depth of the assay was deep. Profiled with immunoSEQ multiplex PCR; TCRdb holds only in-frame clones, not every one. Among 150,000 to 200,000 clones listed, 66% were seen once. The receptor's source is a young man in good health. The chain joins TRBV5-1 to TRBJ1-3; 9 positions agree with TRBD1. Sequenced: memory CD4+ T cells sorted from blood. Sample subset: CD45RA-negative fraction. For the CDR3, the DNA is TGCGCCAGCAGTTTAGGGACAGGGTTCGGTGGAAACACCATATATTTT. This codes for CASSLGTGFGGNTIYF. Drawing the rest from reference TRBV5-1 and TRBJ1-3, the complete variable domain is KAGVTQTPRYLIKTRGQQVTLSCSPISGHRSVSWYQQTPGQGLQFLFEYFSETQRNKGNFPGRFSGRQFSNSRSEMNVSTLELGDSALYLCASSLGTGFGGNTIYFGEGSWLTVV.